Presented here are 10 T cell receptor beta chains from one specimen sequenced in a study of T cell repertoires in cytomegalovirus infection. TCRdb passed the reads through MiXCR, listing each CDR3 protein once. The profile shows around 260,000 distinct CDR3 sequences, around 25% of them singletons. Sequencing input: PBMCs. These receptors all stem from a human donor in good health (CMV status not recorded). Some clones in this sample may be carry-over from other donors' samples.

This clonotype was counted many times. The J gene is TRBJ2-3, the V gene TRBV10-3, with a tentative D call TRBD1 (6 bases). V dropped 6 bases and J dropped 2 bases, with 15 bases sitting between them. Germline V CDR1 and CDR2: ENHRY, SYGVKD. The CDR3 runs 15 residues. CDR3 coding DNA: TGTGCCATCAGAAGTAGGGGGTTGACCACAGATACGCAGTATTTT. As protein: CAIRSRGLTTDTQYF.

This clonotype was counted between two and nine times. This chain links TRBV6-5 with TRBJ1-1; 9 nucleotides agree with TRBD1. Losses at the gene ends were 6 bases for V and 6 bases for J; bases not matched to a gene: 8. The CDR3 has 14 residues. CDR1 and CDR2 (germline): MNHEY, SVGAGI. The CDR3 spells CASSVGQGRSEAFF. The CDR3 DNA reads as TGTGCCAGCAGCGTCGGACAGGGGCGATCTGAAGCTTTCTTT.

This clonotype was recorded a few times. The chain has TRBV5-1 and TRBJ1-1; D gene ambiguous. Germline V gives CDR1 SGHRS, CDR2 YFSETQ. Trimming took off 1 base at V and 1 base at J, with 8 bases between the two ends. CDR3 length equals 14 residues. In DNA, the CDR3 is TGCGCCAGCAGCTTGTCGCAGACGAACACTGAAGCTTTCTTT. This sequence encodes CASSLSQTNTEAFF.

This clonotype was detected a few times. This chain uses TRBV2 with TRBJ1-5; 10 positions match TRBD1. The ends lost 6 bases at V and 7 bases at J; junction bases unmatched: 15. Germline CDR1 and CDR2: SNHLY and FYNNEI. The CDR3 has 17 residues. CDR3 sequence (DNA): TGTGCCAGCAGCGGTCTCCGGGACAGGGGTTGGGACCAGCCCCAGCATTTT. Its protein product is CASSGLRDRGWDQPQHF.

The V gene is TRBV6-5, the J gene TRBJ1-5; 9 positions agree with TRBD1. The germline V gene has CDR1 MNHEY and CDR2 SVGAGI. The CDR3 contains 16 residues. J gave up 7 bases and V 4 bases, and 11 bases lay outside the gene matches. For the CDR3, the DNA is TGTGCCAGCAGTTCCCTCCCGGGACAGGGCAGGCAGCCCCAGCATTTT. Its translation is CASSSLPGQGRQPQHF.

The gene calls are TRBV5-1 and TRBJ2-5, with D hard to call. CDR1 is SGHRS, CDR2 YFSETQ, per germline. V lost 1 base, J lost 2 bases, and 6 bases lay in between. The CDR3 extends over 13 amino acids. The CDR3 protein is CASSLYTQETQYF. In nucleotides, the CDR3 is TGCGCCAGCAGCTTGTACACACAAGAGACCCAGTACTTC.

This clonotype appeared many times. CDR3 nucleotides: TGTGCCAGCCACCGGGACAATCCCTACGAGCAGTACTTC. The encoded protein is CASHRDNPYEQYF. This chain uses TRBV7-9 with TRBJ2-7; TRBD1 is a possible D gene (6 bases). V lost 8 bases and J 2 bases, leaving 13 bases between the germline ends. The CDR3 runs 13 residues. The germline gives CDR1 SEHNR, CDR2 FQNEAQ (reference sequence). The full variable domain, completed using reference TRBV7-9 and TRBJ2-7, is DTGVSQNPRHKITKRGQNVTFRCDPISEHNRLYWYRQTLGQGPEFLTYFQNEAQLEKSRLLSDRFSAERPKGSFSTLEIQRTEQGDSAMYLCASHRDNPYEQYFGPGTRLTVT.

This clonotype was counted many times. V gene TRBV6-5 combines with J gene TRBJ2-3; D is tentatively TRBD1 or TRBD2 (6 bases each). The CDR3 length is 14 residues. Germline CDR1 and CDR2: MNHEY and SVGAGI. The V end lost 6 bases, the J end lost 2 bases, and 12 bases lay between the germline ends. CDR3 region: CASRRGDITDTQYF. The CDR3 DNA reads TGTGCCAGCAGAAGGGGGGACATCACAGATACGCAGTATTTT.

This clonotype turned up a few times. This chain joins TRBV7-2 and TRBJ2-4; no clear D gene. Germline V lookup: CDR1 SGHTA, CDR2 FQGNSA. CDR3 length: 16 amino acids. V shed 1 base and J shed 4 bases, with 14 bases lying between them. The CDR3 nucleotides read TGTGCCAGCAGCTTAGTTCGCGGACGATCGAAAAACATTCAGTACTTC. Translation gives CASSLVRGRSKNIQYF.

The chain links TRBV20-1 to TRBJ1-3; D not resolved. Trimming took 3 bases from V and 0 from J, leaving 9 bases between them. Germline loops: CDR1 DFQATT, CDR2 SNEGSKA (reference sequence). The CDR3 is 14 amino acids. The CDR3 region has the DNA TGCAGTGCTAGCCCCACTAGCTCTGGAAACACCATATATTTT. Its translation is CSASPTSSGNTIYF.